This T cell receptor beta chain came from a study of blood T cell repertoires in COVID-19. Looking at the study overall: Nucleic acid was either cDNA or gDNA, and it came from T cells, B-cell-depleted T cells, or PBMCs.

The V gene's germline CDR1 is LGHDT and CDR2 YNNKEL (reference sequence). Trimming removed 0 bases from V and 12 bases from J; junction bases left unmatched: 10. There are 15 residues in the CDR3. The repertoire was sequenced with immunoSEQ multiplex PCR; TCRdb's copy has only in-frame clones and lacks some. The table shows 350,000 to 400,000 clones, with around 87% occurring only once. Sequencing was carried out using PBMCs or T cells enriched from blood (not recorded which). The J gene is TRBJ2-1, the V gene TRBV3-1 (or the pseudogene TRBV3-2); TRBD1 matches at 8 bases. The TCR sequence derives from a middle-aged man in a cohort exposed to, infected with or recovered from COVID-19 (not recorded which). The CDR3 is CASSQERTGLRGQFF. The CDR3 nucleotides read TGTGCCAGCAGCCAAGAGCGGACAGGGTTAAGGGGGCAGTTCTTC.